The subject of this entry is one T cell receptor beta chain. Its antigen is undetermined. The data belong to a study of CD8 T cells in ankylosing spondylitis. Study-wide findings and caveats: Some motif variants were previously reported in reactive arthritis synovial fluid and blood. Roughly eight highly homologous variants made up a TCR beta motif that seemed to typify ankylosing spondylitis blood. The disease-linked clones had a CD8+ phenotype and low blood frequencies. Reportedly, matched ankylosing spondylitis synovial fluid was significantly enriched for disease-linked clones.

Generation of TCR beta libraries employed quantitative 5'-RACE incorporating molecular barcodes. In TCRdb, the 5' RACE reads were re-called with MiXCR into one record per CDR3 protein. The data contain a few hundred thousand distinct CDR3 sequences, approximately 20% of them singletons. J lost 5 bases, V lost 6 bases, and 1 base had no gene match. This CDR3 is built from 11 residues. Per the germline V gene, CDR1 is DFQATT and CDR2 is SNEGSKA (reference sequence). The V gene is TRBV20-1, the J gene TRBJ2-3; 8 nucleotides match TRBD1. The TCR sequence derives from a male donor with ankylosing spondylitis. What was sequenced was blood, either unsorted or a sorted T cell fraction (not recorded which). CDR3 in amino acids: CSARGQDTQYF. CDR3 coding DNA: TGCAGTGCCAGGGGGCAAGATACGCAGTATTTT.